The 8 T cell receptor beta chains below all came from one sample that was sequenced in a study of OX40 agonist ivuxolimab in advanced cancers. Produced via immunoSEQ multiplex PCR; TCRdb's table is partial and in-frame only. The repertoire holds 75,000 to 95,000 clones, with around 87% as singletons. Source: CD4+ or CD8+ T cells sorted from blood, taken in a trial of the OX40 agonist ivuxolimab. These receptors originate from an adult with an advanced solid tumor such as melanoma, head and neck, liver or kidney cancer.

This clone was recorded at least ten times. The genes are TRBV28 and TRBJ1-5; D possibly corresponds to TRBD1 (6 bases). The V gene lost 5 bases and the J gene lost 4 bases, with 15 bases spanning the gap. The CDR3 length is 15 residues. Looked up from germline, CDR1 is MDHEN and CDR2 is SYDVKM. This chain's CDR3 is CASSAAGAGNQPQHF. In nucleotides, the CDR3 is TGTGCCAGCAGTGCCGCGGGGGCGGGAAATCAGCCCCAGCATTTT.

This rearrangement joins TRBV28 to TRBJ1-4; unclear D gene. The germline V gene encodes CDR1 MDHEN and CDR2 SYDVKM. The CDR3 is made up of 12 amino acids. With 7 bases removed from V and 4 bases from J, the gap between germline ends came to 7 bases. The DNA for the CDR3 is TGTGCCAGCATGGCCAGTAATGAAAAACTGTTTTTT. Residues: CASMASNEKLFF.

The chain couples TRBV6-5 to TRBJ1-5; D is uncertain. This CDR3 region has 13 residues. Trimming removed 6 bases from V and 2 bases from J, with 8 bases in between. CDR1 is MNHEY and CDR2 is SVGAGI in the germline V gene. The CDR3 sequence: CASRNGRNQPQHF. The CDR3, as DNA: TGTGCCAGCAGAAACGGACGCAATCAGCCCCAGCATTTT.

Points on this clone: Other nucleotide sequences in the sample specify the same CDR3. This sequence joins TRBV19 and TRBJ1-5, with a tentative D call TRBD1 (5 bases). Germline-derived CDR1 and CDR2 are LNHDA and SQIVND (reference sequence). Trimming stripped 4 bases from V and 3 bases from J, with 10 bases between. CDR3 size: 14 residues. The CDR3 region is CASSTQGTNQPQHF. Here the CDR3 DNA reads TGTGCCAGTAGTACTCAGGGTACCAATCAGCCCCAGCATTTT.

V gene TRBV6-1 combines with J gene TRBJ1-5; D is unclear. Trimming removed 0 bases at V and 3 bases at J, with 6 bases between. The CDR3 loop spans 14 amino acids. CDR1 is MNHNS, CDR2 SASEGT, per germline. CDR3 DNA sequence: TGTGCCAGCAGTGAAGCAAGGATCAATCAGCCCCAGCATTTT. This translates into CASSEARINQPQHF.

V gene TRBV5-4 combines with J gene TRBJ2-2; 11 nucleotides line up with TRBD2. The junction had 5 bases not matched to a gene; V was cut back by 1 base and J by 0 bases. CDR1 and CDR2 (germline): SGHNT, YYREEE (reference sequence). The CDR3 is 18 amino acids. Here the CDR3 reads CASSLTSGSIANTGELFF. CDR3 sequence (DNA): TGTGCCAGCAGCTTGACTAGCGGGAGTATAGCGAACACCGGGGAGCTGTTTTTT.

The V gene is TRBV18, the J gene TRBJ2-7, with D possibly matching TRBD1 (6 bases). The CDR3 is made up of 13 amino acids. From germline, CDR1 is KGHSH and CDR2 LQKENI. Trimming cost V 2 bases and J 3 bases, with 8 bases left between them. DNA for the CDR3: TGTGCCAGCTCACCAGGCAGGGGCTACGAGCAGTACTTC. Its translation is CASSPGRGYEQYF. Based on the CDR3 plus reference TRBV18 and TRBJ2-7, the full variable domain is NAGVMQNPRHLVRRRGQEARLRCSPMKGHSHVYWYRQLPEEGLKFMVYLQKENIIDESGMPKERFSAEFPKEGPSILRIQQVVRGDSAAYFCASSPGRGYEQYFGPGTRLTVT.

This clone was seen only once. This chain joins TRBV7-2 and TRBJ1-1; 8 bases align to TRBD1. The V gene's germline CDR1 is SGHTA and CDR2 FQGNSA. The V gene end was trimmed by 5 bases and the J gene end by 11 bases; junction bases not matched to a gene: 13. CDR3 length equals 14 residues. CDR3: CASSSAGRGLMAFF. CDR3 coding DNA: TGTGCCAGCAGCAGTGCGGGCAGGGGGCTTATGGCTTTCTTT.